Each of the 18 T cell receptor beta chains below was sequenced from the same sample in a study of T cell changes during pregnancy in multiple sclerosis (dated by TCRdb to the late 2010s). Library preparation used the immunoSEQ multiplex PCR assay. This is the immuneACCESS table as TCRdb keeps it, with only in-frame sequences that have V and J called. A part of the clones is gone; compared with another copy, unresolved V genes explain less than half, and the rest is unexplained. In this sample the table shows around 56,000 clones, around 90% of which occur a single time. Of the sample, 0.76% is held by the ten largest clones. The specimen was CD4+ T cells from peripheral blood mononuclear cells, collected in the first trimester of pregnancy. The source of these receptors is a female donor with multiple sclerosis, enrolled in a pregnancy study.

The genes are TRBV7-2 and TRBJ2-5; 8 bases fit TRBD1. Germline assignment: CDR1 SGHTA and CDR2 FQGNSA. The V gene end was trimmed by 0 bases and the J gene end by 4 bases; junction bases not matched to a gene: 4. CDR3 length: 15 amino acids. The CDR3 region is CASSLARTGLETQYF. CDR3 in DNA: TGTGCCAGCAGCTTAGCCCGGACAGGGTTAGAGACCCAGTACTTC.

The chain uses TRBV5-1 and TRBJ1-1; tentatively, D is TRBD1 (5 bases). Per germline, CDR1 SGHRS and CDR2 YFSETQ. The V end was cut by 4 bases, the J end by 11 bases, with 24 bases between. There are 15 residues in the CDR3. CDR3 protein: CASSRLSSSGGAAFF. The CDR3 nucleotides are TGCGCCAGCAGCAGACTTTCCTCCTCCGGGGGAGCGGCTTTCTTT. The variable domain in full, with the rest retrieved from reference TRBV5-1 and TRBJ1-1, is KAGVTQTPRYLIKTRGQQVTLSCSPISGHRSVSWYQQTPGQGLQFLFEYFSETQRNKGNFPGRFSGRQFSNSRSEMNVSTLELGDSALYLCASSRLSSSGGAAFFGQGTRLTVV.

This chain uses TRBV4-3 with TRBJ2-7; TRBD2 matches at 8 bases. This CDR3 is 16 amino acids long. Germline V gene sequence: CDR1 LGHNA, CDR2 YSLEER. With 1 base clipped from V and 0 bases from J, the junction kept 5 bases outside the gene matches. CDR3 sequence (DNA): TGCGCCAGCAGCCAAGGGCGGGGGGCGGCCTCCTACGAGCAGTACTTC. Amino acid sequence: CASSQGRGAASYEQYF.

The V gene is TRBV27, the J gene TRBJ2-7; TRBD1 matches 7 bases. CDR3 length: 16 residues. J lost 0 bases, V lost 6 bases, and 11 bases had no gene match. Per germline, CDR1 MNHEY and CDR2 SMNVEV (reference sequence). CDR3: CASRYTGAIASYEQYF. The CDR3 bases are TGTGCCAGCAGGTATACAGGGGCGATAGCCTCCTACGAGCAGTACTTC.

The chain combines TRBV2 with TRBJ2-3; weak D call: TRBD1 (7 bases). Trimming pared 4 bases from V and 4 bases from J, leaving 12 bases between. Germline CDR1 SNHLY, CDR2 FYNNEI. The CDR3 is made up of 14 amino acids. CDR3 sequence: CASSVQGGPDTQYF. The CDR3 DNA sequence: TGTGCCAGCAGTGTGCAGGGGGGTCCAGATACGCAGTATTTT. Using reference TRBV2 and TRBJ2-3 for the parts outside the CDR3, the full variable domain is EPEVTQTPSHQVTQMGQEVILRCVPISNHLYFYWYRQILGQKVEFLVSFYNNEISEKSEIFDDQFSVERPDGSNFTLKIRSTKLEDSAMYFCASSVQGGPDTQYFGPGTRLTVL.

The chain combines TRBV30 with TRBJ1-3; 7 positions agree with TRBD1. Germline CDR1 and CDR2: GTSNPN and SVGIG (reference sequence). There are 14 residues in the CDR3. V lost 3 bases, J lost 8 bases, and 10 bases stayed unmatched. This CDR3 is CAWRDVGRGDTIYF. The CDR3, as DNA: TGTGCCTGGAGAGATGTTGGCAGGGGGGACACCATATATTTT.

This sequence joins TRBV6-5 and TRBJ1-2; a possible D gene is TRBD1 (6 bases). V dropped 4 bases and J dropped 1 base, with 10 bases sitting between them. The germline V gene has CDR1 MNHEY and CDR2 SVGAGI. This CDR3 region has 14 residues. CDR3 sequence: CASSSNRVNYGYTF. Here the CDR3 DNA reads TGTGCCAGCAGTTCTAACAGGGTTAACTATGGCTACACCTTC.

This sequence joins TRBV4-3 and TRBJ2-5; D is undetermined. Germline V gene sequence: CDR1 LGHNA, CDR2 YSLEER. The germline V and J ends were trimmed by 4 bases and 5 bases, with 17 bases remaining between them. The CDR3 spans 15 residues. The CDR3 DNA reads TGCGCCAGCAGCCGCACCCAAACCGGTTGGGAGACCCAGTACTTC. It yields the protein CASSRTQTGWETQYF.

The chain joins TRBV28 to TRBJ1-3; perhaps TRBD1 as D (6 bases). The CDR3 loop spans 13 amino acids. Germline loops: CDR1 MDHEN, CDR2 SYDVKM. V lost 6 bases to trimming and J lost 1 base, with 7 bases between them. The CDR3 spells CASRGASGNTIYF. Written as DNA, the CDR3 is TGTGCCAGCAGGGGGGCTTCTGGAAACACCATATATTTT.

A single count supports this clone. The gene calls are TRBV6-5 and TRBJ1-3, with a tentative D call TRBD1 (5 bases). CDR3 length equals 15 residues. V lost 4 bases, J lost 4 bases, and 14 bases lay in between. Germline CDR1 is MNHEY and CDR2 is SVGAGI. CDR3 region: CASSSRGGSGNTIYF. The CDR3 DNA sequence: TGTGCCAGCAGTTCCCGCGGGGGGTCCGGAAACACCATATATTTT.

CDR3 DNA sequence: TGCGCCAGCAGCCAAGATGGCACCAGGGCCAATGAAAAACTGTTTTTT. Translation gives CASSQDGTRANEKLFF. The chain recombines TRBV4-1 with TRBJ1-4; a weak D match, TRBD1 (5 bases). CDR1 is MGHRA and CDR2 is YSYEKL in the germline V gene. The CDR3 spans 16 residues. V was pared by 0 bases and J by 5 bases, with 13 bases between.

V gene TRBV4-1 combines with J gene TRBJ2-2; 7 bases align to TRBD1. Trimming cost V 4 bases and J 2 bases; bases outside gene matches: 7. Germline CDR1 and CDR2: MGHRA and YSYEKL. The CDR3 totals 16 residues. CDR3 protein: CASSPRGTANTGELFF. The CDR3 nucleotides read TGCGCCAGCAGCCCAAGGGGGACAGCTAACACCGGGGAGCTGTTTTTT.

The gene calls are TRBV6-5 and TRBJ2-5; the D gene is possibly TRBD1 (5 bases). The J call is uncertain, as TRBJ2-7 better fits the DNA end. Germline loops: CDR1 MNHEY, CDR2 SVGAGI. The CDR3 is 15 residues long. The CDR3 sequence is CASSYSQGSSYEQYF. The DNA of the CDR3 is TGTGCCAGCAGTTACTCCCAGGGAAGCTCCTACGAGCAGTACTTC.

This chain links TRBV4-3 with TRBJ1-4; 10 nucleotides align to TRBD1. Germline loops: CDR1 LGHNA, CDR2 YSLEER. This CDR3 region has 13 residues. The J segment lost 7 bases and the V segment lost 8 bases, leaving 4 bases of the junction unmatched. The CDR3 loop reads CASGDRGREKLFF. The CDR3 DNA sequence: TGCGCCAGCGGAGACAGGGGGCGTGAAAAACTGTTTTTT.

The chain has TRBV6-5 and TRBJ2-3, with TRBD2 matching 8 bases. The CDR3 loop spans 15 amino acids. With 2 bases clipped from V and 1 base from J, the junction kept 2 bases outside the gene matches. Germline loops: CDR1 MNHEY, CDR2 SVGAGI. The CDR3 DNA is TGTGCCAGCAGTTACGGAGCGGGGGGCACAGATACGCAGTATTTT. This encodes CASSYGAGGTDTQYF.

This rearrangement joins TRBV6-4 to TRBJ1-1, with D perhaps matching TRBD1 (6 bases). V was cut by 4 bases and J by 7 bases, with 13 bases left in between. CDR1 and CDR2 (germline): MRHNA, SNTAGT. The CDR3 is 13 residues long. The CDR3 reads CASSGVRGSEAFF. Written as DNA, the CDR3 is TGTGCCAGCAGTGGGGTGAGGGGGAGTGAAGCTTTCTTT.

The chain combines TRBV7-9 with TRBJ2-3; TRBD2 matches 9 bases. Germline values: CDR1 SEHNR, CDR2 FQNEAQ (reference sequence). Unmatched junction bases numbered 9, after V lost 0 bases and J lost 5 bases. The CDR3 covers 17 residues. CDR3 loop: CASSLALAGSSGDTQYF. The DNA for the CDR3 is TGTGCCAGCAGCTTAGCCCTAGCGGGGTCCTCCGGAGATACGCAGTATTTT.

This clone occurred once. The chain has TRBV7-2 and TRBJ1-2; D perhaps matches TRBD1 (6 bases). V lost 2 bases, J lost 4 bases, and 17 bases lay in between. This CDR3 comprises 16 residues. Germline loops: CDR1 SGHTA, CDR2 FQGNSA. DNA of the CDR3: TGTGCCAGCAGCTTAAATCCTTCTTCAGGGGTCTATGGCTACACCTTC. Protein sequence: CASSLNPSSGVYGYTF.